This T cell receptor beta chain was found in a study of cytomegalovirus exposure and HLA in healthy donors. Both 60 Vbeta primers and 13 Jbeta primers went into the PCR. TCRdb's table, derived via immunoSEQ multiplex PCR, lists solely in-frame clones and lacks some. This repertoire shows about 93,000 clones, approximately 64% found once; its top ten account for 5.5% to 6%. The CDR3 contains 16 residues. Looked up from germline, CDR1 is LGHNA and CDR2 is YSLEER. V dropped 4 bases and J dropped 4; count of bases not matched to a gene: 9. Regarding this clone: Antigen: not known.

Study outcomes and limitations: Certain indistinguishable V segments, among them TRBV6-2 and TRBV6-3, were excluded.

The receptor was derived from a boy between 10 and 17 years old in good health and CMV-seropositive. The chain uses TRBV4-3 and TRBJ2-3, with 9 bases lining up with TRBD2. Sequenced sample: PBMCs. CDR3 in amino acids: CASSPIAGVVSDTQYF. The CDR3 DNA reads as TGCGCCAGCAGCCCTATAGCGGGAGTCGTTTCAGATACGCAGTATTTT.